Detailed here is one TCR beta chain. Its antigen is currently unknown. At the DNA level, this CDR3 is encoded by other sequences in the same sample as well. Terminally differentiated effector memory CD45RA+ cells were excluded from the naive CD8 cells, which were CD45RO-negative and positively selected for CCR7. Data came from immunoSEQ multiplex PCR; TCRdb stores just in-frame clones and leaves some out. Among roughly 2.1 million clones listed, more than 85% were seen once. This entry is derived from a study of shared clonotypes between healthy human individuals. Findings and caveats of the study: Across a handful of donors, naive CD4 shared approximately 4.5%, naive CD8 over 3%, memory CD4 less than 2.5%, memory CD8 0.4% to 0.5%.

The length of the CDR3 is 14 residues. Germline V gene data show CDR1 as MNHNS and CDR2 as SASEGT. Trimming pared 3 bases from V and 0 bases from J, leaving 6 bases between. This sequence originates from a man aged 18 to 35 in good health. Some clones in this sample may be carry-over from other donors' samples. The sample was naive CD8+ T cells from PBMCs. This chain uses TRBV6-1 with TRBJ1-3; unclear D gene. The CDR3 sequence is CASSDGSSGNTIYF. The CDR3 DNA is TGTGCCAGCAGTGATGGGTCCTCTGGAAACACCATATATTTT.